This T cell receptor (beta chain) was identified in a study of CD8 T cells in Susac syndrome. The multiple sclerosis controls comprised treatment-naive patients whose relapsing-remitting disease was stable or active. In contrast to the negatively isolated CD8+ and CD4+ T cells, TEMRA cells were FACS-enriched. Random hexamers served to reverse transcribe roughly 0.5 to 1 ug RNA. Amplification of the TCR beta CDR3 was carried out by immunoSEQ multiplex PCR, which spanned a total of 54 Vbeta and 13 Jbeta segments. A single record per CDR3 protein comes from TCRdb applying MiXCR to the immunoSEQ multiplex PCR reads. The sample shows 150,000 to 160,000 distinct CDR3 sequences, less than 97% of them seen only once. With regard to this clonotype: The antigen remains undetermined.

General study findings and limits: TCR sequencing and HLA analysis covered a relatively small number of individuals.

This CDR3 contains 15 residues. CDR1 SGDLS and CDR2 YYNGEE come from the germline V gene. V was cut by 2 bases and J by 7 bases, with 16 bases left in between. The chain joins TRBV9 to TRBJ2-1; D unclear. The origin of this receptor is a human donor with multiple sclerosis. Specimen: CD8+ T cells from PBMCs. This chain's CDR3 is CASSVPPGLGNEQFF. CDR3 bases: TGTGCCAGCAGCGTGCCACCGGGCCTGGGAAATGAGCAGTTCTTC.